A selection of T cell receptor beta chains follows, all from one sample in a study of patients and donors after allogeneic stem cell transplantation. One entry per CDR3 protein results from TCRdb running MiXCR on the RT-PCR reads. The table includes 1,500 to 2,000 distinct CDR3 sequences, 7.2% detected once. Material for sequencing was blood, either unsorted or a sorted T cell fraction (not recorded which). These TCRs come from a human donor who was either an allogeneic HSCT recipient or a stem cell or donor lymphocyte infusion donor (not recorded which). It is not recorded whose cells these are; they may come from a transplant donor. The CDR3 runs from the conserved cysteine through the conserved F or W. The D gene is left open where the match is weak. Clone size is not always given. Where it is, it says once, few, many or a class for expanded clones.

v_call	j_call	clone_size	d_call	cdr3_aa	cdr3_nt
TRBV5-1	TRBJ2-1	.	.	CASTQNEYNEQFF	TGCGCCAGCACCCAAAACGAGTACAATGAGCAGTTCTTC
TRBV11-2	TRBJ1-2	medium-sized	.	CASSLYRGYGYTF	TGTGCCAGCAGCTTATACCGCGGGTATGGCTACACCTTC
TRBV7-3	TRBJ2-1	medium-sized	.	CASSTGPNNEQFF	TGTGCCAGCAGCACGGGACCCAACAATGAGCAGTTCTTC
TRBV7-2	TRBJ2-1	medium-sized	TRBD2	CASSLRRTSGGAEQFF	TGTGCCAGCAGCTTACGAAGGACTAGCGGGGGGGCTGAGCAGTTCTTC
TRBV7-2	TRBJ2-2	few	.	CASSSSPELFF	TGTGCCAGCAGCAGTTCACCGGAGCTGTTTTTT
TRBV4-1	TRBJ2-7	few	TRBD2	CASSQDLAGPYEQYF	TGCGCCAGCAGCCAAGACCTAGCGGGACCCTACGAGCAGTACTTC
TRBV27	TRBJ2-5	medium-sized	TRBD2	CASSPYRGRAETQYF	TGTGCCAGCAGTCCCTATCGAGGGAGGGCAGAGACCCAGTACTTC
TRBV5-1	TRBJ2-3	medium-sized	TRBD2	CASSSSPSGGFTDTQYF	TGCGCCAGCAGCTCAAGTCCTAGCGGGGGCTTCACAGATACGCAGTATTTT
TRBV4-1	TRBJ2-3	medium-sized	.	CASSPWDGSTDTQYF	TGCGCCAGCAGCCCCTGGGACGGCAGCACAGATACGCAGTATTTT
TRBV5-4	TRBJ1-1	medium-sized	TRBD1	CASSAYRGTNTEAFF	TGTGCCAGCAGCGCTTACAGGGGGACGAACACTGAAGCTTTCTTT
TRBV18	TRBJ1-1	large	.	CASSPAQGTEAFF	TGTGCCAGCTCACCAGCTCAGGGCACTGAAGCTTTCTTT
TRBV5-5	TRBJ1-1	few	TRBD1	CASIDGTGAHEAFF	TGTGCCAGCATCGACGGGACAGGGGCTCATGAAGCTTTCTTT
TRBV5-6	TRBJ2-4	.	.	CASSLGQQNIQYF	TGTGCCAGCAGCTTGGGGCAGCAAAACATTCAGTACTTC
TRBV12-2	TRBJ1-6	large	.	CASRLATYGMYNSPLHF	TGTGCAAGTCGCTTAGCGACGTACGGGATGTATAATTCACCCCTCCACTTT
TRBV5-5	TRBJ2-1	medium-sized	TRBD2	CASSLEKVAGGYNEQFF	TGTGCCAGCAGCTTGGAAAAGGTAGCGGGGGGATACAATGAGCAGTTCTTC
TRBV7-7	TRBJ2-3	medium-sized	TRBD2	CASSSRLAGGPDTQYF	TGTGCCAGCAGCTCCCGACTAGCGGGGGGGCCAGATACGCAGTATTTT
TRBV21-1	TRBJ2-7	large	.	CASSPEQYF	TGTGCCAGCAGCCCCGAGCAGTACTTC
TRBV2	TRBJ2-7	medium-sized	.	CASGFEDANSYEQYF	TGTGCCAGCGGTTTTGAAGACGCCAACTCCTACGAGCAGTACTTC
TRBV11-2	TRBJ2-1	medium-sized	TRBD2	CASSLESSGSYNEQFF	TGTGCCAGCAGCTTAGAGTCTAGCGGGAGTTACAATGAGCAGTTCTTC
TRBV7-3	TRBJ2-2	medium-sized	.	CASSFLGYTGELFF	TGTGCCAGCAGCTTTTTAGGTTACACCGGGGAGCTGTTTTTT
TRBV30	TRBJ1-2	medium-sized	.	CACPAMGHGYTF	TGTGCCTGCCCAGCGATGGGGCACGGCTACACCTTC
TRBV29-1	TRBJ1-1	.	.	CSVGWSDEAFF	TGCAGCGTTGGTTGGTCCGATGAAGCTTTCTTT
TRBV7-2	TRBJ2-7	medium-sized	TRBD1	CASSPGTGSYEQYF	TGTGCCAGCAGCCCCGGGACAGGATCCTACGAGCAGTACTTC
TRBV3-1	TRBJ1-2	medium-sized	.	CASSQDSRVHGYTF	TGTGCCAGCAGCCAAGACTCCAGGGTGCATGGCTACACCTTC
TRBV27	TRBJ1-1	few	TRBD1	CASSKDREEGTEAFF	TGTGCCAGCAGCAAGGACAGGGAAGAGGGCACTGAAGCTTTCTTT
TRBV7-6	TRBJ2-1	medium-sized	TRBD2	CASSFLLAGPSSYNEQFF	TGTGCCAGCAGCTTCCTACTAGCGGGGCCCAGCTCCTACAATGAGCAGTTCTTC
TRBV20-1	TRBJ1-1	medium-sized	.	CSAREQWNTEAFF	TGCAGTGCCCGGGAACAGTGGAACACTGAAGCTTTCTTT
TRBV5-1	TRBJ2-7	medium-sized	.	CASSQGPNEQYF	TGCGCCAGCAGCCAAGGACCGAACGAGCAGTACTTC
TRBV18	TRBJ1-1	medium-sized	.	CASSPGQNTEAFF	TGTGCCAGCTCACCGGGACAGAACACTGAAGCTTTCTTT
TRBV10-3	TRBJ1-2	medium-sized	.	CAISATPENYGYTF	TGTGCCATCAGTGCAACCCCTGAGAACTATGGCTACACCTTC
TRBV6-5	TRBJ1-2	.	.	CASSYTNRDGYTF	TGTGCCAGCAGTTACACGAACAGGGATGGCTACACCTTC